One T cell receptor beta chain is described in this entry. It has no known antigen specificity. Within one base of it there is no much larger clone, and no base qualities were kept. This specimen comes from a study of blood T cell repertoires in COVID-19 (dated by TCRdb to about 2020). A note on the overall study: The collaborator samples originated in the United States, Italy and Spain and spanned the acute and convalescent phases of COVID-19. A freely available public database, intended as a resource for researchers studying the immune response to SARS-CoV-2, is where the repertoires were released. The samples were drawn from two sources: the first 160 participants of the ongoing ImmuneRACE study, and some 1,300 subjects contributed by 6 global collaborators. The dataset comprised deeply sampled blood TCRbeta repertoires from subjects exposed to, actively infected with, or recovered from COVID-19. A de-identified subject ID, COVID-19 status, age in years and sex were almost always included in the sample metadata. Where available, HLA class I and class II types were taken from metadata supplied by the sample provider and were not determined by assay-based typing. The material from the prospective study consisted of cDNA or gDNA derived from T cells, B-cell-depleted T cells, or PBMCs.

Its CDR3 holds 19 amino acids, cysteine through phenylalanine. Kept here is only the CDR3 DNA, which spans 57 bases and is read in frame from base 1. The germline V gene encodes CDR1 SGHVS and CDR2 FNYEAQ. The junction shows trimming of 5 bases on V and 6 bases on J, and the gene matches do not reach 17 bases of it. The investigation overall reported the following: Clinical and demographic metadata were provided uncurated, with the amount varying by source and participant.

The immunoSEQ Assay, a bias-controlled multiplex PCR, was used to amplify TCRbeta CDR3 regions from genomic DNA. The authors processed their data as follows. The number of nucleated cells in each sample was estimated by amplification of reference gene primers within the assay. Sequence reads were collapsed and filtered to measure the absolute abundance of every unique TCRbeta CDR3 rearrangement. For each sample, productive Simpson clonality was calculated by taking the square root of Simpson's diversity index across productive rearrangements. TCRdb retrieved this table from immuneACCESS and kept in-frame rearrangements only. Not all clones are present; in checked studies, unresolved V genes account for under half, and no reason is known for the remainder. The V and J calls and clone size are taken from that table; D and trimming were inferred from the DNA. For this sample the table gives 540,000 or so clones, of which 85% to 90% were detected only once. The ten largest clonotypes hold less than 9.5% of the sample.

At one collaborating source in Seattle, patients were enrolled during active infection and were followed longitudinally through the course of disease. Each collaborating institution followed its own protocols to collect whole blood in K2EDTA tubes. For TCRbeta analysis, collaborator samples were shipped as frozen whole blood, as isolated PBMCs, or as DNA extracted from either sample type. What was sequenced was peripheral blood. The chain is encoded by TRBV7-6 joined to TRBJ2-4; 12 bases in between match TRBD2. This TCR was recovered from a woman in her forties or fifties with COVID-19, enrolled during active disease. The bases are TGTGCCAGCAGCCCCCGTGGCCCGGCTAGCGGGGGGGCTGGAAACATTCAGTACTTC. Translated, it gives CASSPRGPASGGAGNIQYF.